The 17 T cell receptor beta chains below were found in one sample sequenced in a study of cytomegalovirus exposure and HLA in healthy donors. The PCR used 60 Vbeta and 13 Jbeta primers. Produced via immunoSEQ multiplex PCR; TCRdb's table is partial and in-frame only. The sample holds fewer than 150,000 clones, approximately 80% seen once. The sample consisted of PBMCs. Receptors were obtained from a female donor in good health and CMV-seropositive.

This clone was detected only a few times. The chain uses TRBV9 and TRBJ1-2; possible D gene TRBD1, 6 bases. Deletions cut 4 bases from V and 4 bases from J, with 14 bases between. Germline loops: CDR1 SGDLS, CDR2 YYNGEE. This CDR3 is 14 amino acids long. The chain's CDR3 is CASSPTGYSYGYTF. The CDR3 DNA reads as TGTGCCAGCAGCCCCACAGGGTACAGCTATGGCTACACCTTC.

The J gene is TRBJ2-2, the V gene TRBV30; 10 bases fit TRBD2. V lost 4 bases and J lost 5; bases outside the gene matches: 4. Looked up from germline, CDR1 is GTSNPN and CDR2 is SVGIG (reference sequence). The CDR3 has 14 amino acids. The chain's CDR3 is CAWKGTSDTGELFF. The CDR3 coding sequence is TGTGCCTGGAAGGGGACTAGCGATACCGGGGAGCTGTTTTTT.

This chain connects TRBV30 to TRBJ1-1, with D unresolved. The CDR3 length is 14 residues. V was pared by 0 bases and J by 2 bases, with 10 bases between. The germline V gene encodes CDR1 GTSNPN and CDR2 SVGIG (reference sequence). CDR3: CAWSVGLVNTEAFF. DNA of the CDR3: TGTGCCTGGAGTGTAGGACTTGTAAACACTGAAGCTTTCTTT.

The chain links TRBV19 to TRBJ1-6, with 8 bases that match TRBD1. This CDR3 comprises 15 residues. The germline V gene encodes CDR1 LNHDA and CDR2 SQIVND (reference sequence). With 6 bases clipped from V and 7 bases from J, the junction kept 8 bases outside the gene matches. The CDR3 region is CASRETGVGNSPLHF. In DNA, the CDR3 is TGTGCCAGTAGGGAGACAGGGGTGGGGAATTCACCCCTCCACTTT.

This chain uses TRBV7-9 with TRBJ2-5; 9 nucleotides agree with TRBD1. The germline CDR1 and CDR2 sequences are SEHNR and FQNEAQ (reference sequence). With 5 bases clipped from V and 7 bases from J, the junction kept 11 bases outside the gene matches. The CDR3 sequence is 15 residues long. CDR3 amino acids: CASSIKQGARGTQYF. As DNA, the CDR3 is TGTGCCAGCAGCATCAAACAGGGGGCGCGGGGGACCCAGTACTTC.

V gene TRBV18 combines with J gene TRBJ2-3; 9 positions match TRBD1. Trimming at V came to 3 bases and at J to 6 bases, leaving 7 bases not matched to a gene. CDR1 is KGHSH, CDR2 LQKENI, per germline. The CDR3 covers 15 residues. CDR3 sequence: CASSPQGQGFDTQYF. CDR3 nucleotide sequence: TGTGCCAGCTCACCCCAGGGACAGGGATTCGATACGCAGTATTTT.

V gene TRBV4-1 combines with J gene TRBJ2-1; 10 bases align to TRBD1. The CDR3 is 15 amino acids. V shed 4 bases, J shed 10 bases, and the junction held 10 bases outside the gene matches. Germline V CDR1 and CDR2: MGHRA, YSYEKL. This CDR3 reads CASSLRDRGVVEQFF. As DNA, the CDR3 is TGCGCCAGCAGCCTACGGGACAGGGGAGTAGTGGAGCAGTTCTTC.

In nucleotides, the CDR3 is TGTGCTAGTACCCCCCCAGGGACAGGGAGCTTGGGTGAGCAGTTCTTC. This gives the protein CASTPPGTGSLGEQFF. The rearrangement links TRBV12-5 to TRBJ2-1; TRBD1 matches at 9 bases. The germline V gene has CDR1 LGHNT and CDR2 FRNRAP. This CDR3 comprises 16 residues. V was clipped by 8 bases and J by 9 bases; unmatched bases: 17. Based on the CDR3 plus reference TRBV12-5 and TRBJ2-1, the full variable domain is DARVTQTPRHKVTEMGQEVTMRCQPILGHNTVFWYRQTMMQGLELLAYFRNRAPLDDSGMPKDRFSAEMPDATLATLKIQPSEPRDSAVYFCASTPPGTGSLGEQFFGPGTRLTVL.

This clone was seen a single time. The chain carries TRBV6-5 and TRBJ1-5, with 7 positions matching TRBD1. J was trimmed by 7 bases and V by 5 bases; bases with no gene match: 8. The CDR3 is 14 residues long. The germline gives CDR1 MNHEY, CDR2 SVGAGI. The CDR3 loop reads CASSLQGTGQPQHF. CDR3 sequence (DNA): TGTGCCAGCAGTCTACAGGGGACCGGACAGCCCCAGCATTTT.

The chain joins TRBV18 to TRBJ2-7, with 7 bases fitting TRBD1. CDR1 is KGHSH and CDR2 is LQKENI in the germline V gene. Trimming removed 4 bases from V and 13 bases from J; junction bases left unmatched: 7. The CDR3 length is 11 residues. CDR3 amino acids: CASSRSTGLYF. The CDR3 nucleotides are TGTGCCAGCTCACGCTCGACAGGGCTCTACTTC.

This chain links TRBV5-8 with TRBJ1-1, with 9 bases identical to TRBD1. V lost 4 bases to trimming and J lost 11 bases; unmatched junction nucleotides: 12. The CDR3 is 14 amino acids. Germline V gene data show CDR1 as SGHTS and CDR2 as YDEGEE. CDR3 sequence: CASSPLLGTGFAFF. As DNA, the CDR3 is TGTGCCAGCAGCCCGCTTTTAGGGACAGGGTTCGCTTTCTTT.

This clone has just one count. This chain uses TRBV2 with TRBJ2-1, with D tentatively TRBD1 (6 bases). Germline V lookup: CDR1 SNHLY, CDR2 FYNNEI. The V end was cut by 6 bases, the J end by 14 bases, with 23 bases between. CDR3 length equals 14 residues. DNA for the CDR3: TGTGCCAGCAGGTACAGGGCCAGTGATGGTGAAAAGTTCTTC. Translation: CASRYRASDGEKFF.

CDR3 residues: CAGRPDREADTQYF. Written as DNA, the CDR3 is TGTGCCGGAAGGCCGGACAGGGAGGCAGATACGCAGTATTTT. The chain uses TRBV10-3 and TRBJ2-3; 8 nucleotides agree with TRBD1. The CDR3 is made up of 14 amino acids. With 11 bases clipped from V and 4 bases from J, the junction kept 11 bases outside the gene matches. The germline CDR1 and CDR2 sequences are ENHRY and SYGVKD.

This clone was seen just once. The J gene is TRBJ1-5, the V gene TRBV5-8, with TRBD1 identical over 10 bases. Per the germline V gene, CDR1 is SGHTS and CDR2 is YDEGEE. The CDR3 runs to 16 residues. V was pared by 3 bases and J by 3 bases, with 6 bases of the junction left unmatched. The CDR3 protein is CASSSGTGVINQPQHF. DNA of the CDR3: TGTGCCAGCAGCTCCGGGACAGGGGTGATCAATCAGCCCCAGCATTTT.

J is TRBJ1-4 and V is TRBV27; D gene ambiguous. Germline V gene sequence: CDR1 MNHEY, CDR2 SMNVEV (reference sequence). Trimming left V 4 bases short and J 8 bases short, with 11 bases between. The CDR3 runs 13 residues. This chain's CDR3 is CASSYWVGEKLFF. The CDR3 bases are TGTGCCAGCAGTTATTGGGTGGGCGAAAAACTGTTTTTT.

This chain connects TRBV6-4 to TRBJ1-2, with 9 bases aligning to TRBD1. Germline V CDR1 and CDR2: MRHNA, SNTAGT. The J segment lost 0 bases and the V segment lost 6 bases, leaving 5 bases of the junction unmatched. The CDR3 length is 15 residues. The CDR3 coding sequence is TGTGCCAGCAGACAGGGGGCGGCCGCTAACTATGGCTACACCTTC. Its protein product is CASRQGAAANYGYTF.

V usage is TRBV28 and J usage is TRBJ2-7, with 7 bases fitting TRBD2. With V trimmed by 5 bases and J by 3 bases, 10 bases remained unmatched. The CDR3 covers 15 residues. Per germline, CDR1 MDHEN and CDR2 SYDVKM. The DNA of the CDR3 is TGTGCCAGCAGTCAAGCGGGGCCGTTGAGCTACGAGCAGTACTTC. Protein: CASSQAGPLSYEQYF.